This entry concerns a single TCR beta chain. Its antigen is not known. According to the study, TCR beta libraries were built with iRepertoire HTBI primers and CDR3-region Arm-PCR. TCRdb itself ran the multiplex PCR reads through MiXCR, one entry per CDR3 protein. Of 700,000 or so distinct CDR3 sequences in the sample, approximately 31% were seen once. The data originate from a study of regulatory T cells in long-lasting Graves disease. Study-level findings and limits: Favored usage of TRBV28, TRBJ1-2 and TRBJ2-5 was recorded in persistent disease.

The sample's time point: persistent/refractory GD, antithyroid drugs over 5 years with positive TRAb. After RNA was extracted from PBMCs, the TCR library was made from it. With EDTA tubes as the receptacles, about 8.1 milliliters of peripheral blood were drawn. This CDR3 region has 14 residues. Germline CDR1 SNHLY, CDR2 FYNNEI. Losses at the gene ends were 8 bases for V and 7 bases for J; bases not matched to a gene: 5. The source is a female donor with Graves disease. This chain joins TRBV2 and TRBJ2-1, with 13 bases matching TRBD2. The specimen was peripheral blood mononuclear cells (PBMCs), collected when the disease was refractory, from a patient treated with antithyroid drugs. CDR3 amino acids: CASRTSGSSNEQFF. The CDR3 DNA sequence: TGTGCCAGCCGGACTAGCGGGAGTTCAAATGAGCAGTTCTTC.